This is a list of T cell receptor beta chains from one sample in a study of control samples from healthy donors and cancer patients. Here immunoSEQ multiplex PCR was the method, and the copy in TCRdb shows in-frame clones only, minus some. The sample contains almost 85,000 clones, roughly 93% of which appear only once. Sequencing used blood. The source is a woman younger than 35 in good health. The CDR3 runs from the conserved cysteine through the conserved F or W. D genes are given only for firm matches. Clone size is given for some rows only: seen once, a few or many times, or a class if the clone is expanded.

TRBJ2-3,.,.,TRBV18,12,CASSPQPDTQYF,TGTGCCAGCTCACCCCAACCAGATACGCAGTATTTT
TRBJ1-1,.,.,TRBV10-2,12,CAKIRANTEAFF,TGCGCCAAAATCAGGGCGAACACTGAAGCTTTCTTT
TRBJ1-1,TRBD1,.,TRBV7-9,14,CASPGGPMNTEAFF,TGTGCCAGCCCAGGGGGCCCCATGAACACTGAAGCTTTCTTT
TRBJ1-2,.,.,TRBV5-4,15,CASSTFDRPRYGYTF,TGTGCCAGCAGCACATTCGACAGGCCAAGGTATGGCTACACCTTC
TRBJ1-5,.,once,TRBV6-6,13,CASSLRPNQPQHF,TGTGCCAGCAGTCTGCGGCCGAATCAGCCCCAGCATTTT
TRBJ1-2,TRBD1,.,TRBV19,16,CASSFSSGTGVYGYTF,TGTGCCAGTAGTTTTTCATCCGGGACAGGGGTCTATGGCTACACCTTC
TRBJ2-1,.,once,TRBV10-2,13,CASRSQSYNEQFF,TGCGCCAGCAGATCTCAGAGTTACAATGAGCAGTTCTTC
TRBJ2-7,TRBD2,.,TRBV19,15,CASSGRAGYSYEQYF,TGTGCCAGTAGCGGGAGAGCGGGATACTCCTACGAGCAGTACTTC
TRBJ1-2,TRBD1,.,TRBV25-1,15,CASSYPTGGYYGYTF,TGTGCCAGCAGTTACCCGACAGGGGGGTACTATGGCTACACCTTC
TRBJ1-1,.,.,TRBV28,16,CASSPGGAVGRNEAFF,TGTGCCAGCAGCCCCGGGGGGGCGGTTGGTCGCAATGAAGCTTTCTTT
TRBJ1-4,.,.,TRBV13,12,CASCRANEKLFF,TGTGCCAGCTGCAGAGCTAATGAAAAACTGTTTTTT
TRBJ1-2,.,.,TRBV29-1,13,CSVGHRLNYGYTF,TGCAGCGTTGGACACCGGTTAAACTATGGCTACACCTTC
TRBJ1-5,TRBD1,.,TRBV19,14,CASTQGTDNQPQHF,TGTGCCAGTACCCAAGGGACAGATAATCAGCCCCAGCATTTT
TRBJ1-6,.,.,TRBV5-1,13,CASSYSGNSPLHF,TGCGCCAGCAGCTACTCAGGAAATTCACCCCTCCACTTT
TRBJ2-2,.,.,TRBV19,15,CASRLAGLDSGELFF,TGTGCCAGTAGACTCGCAGGGTTGGATAGCGGGGAGCTGTTTTTT